Listed here are 30 T cell receptor beta chains from one sample, sequenced in a study of CD8+CD57+ T cells in acquired aplastic anemia. CDR3 and TCR beta VDJ profiling relied on genomic DNA as the template. TCRdb independently ran MiXCR on the reads; one entry per CDR3 protein. The sample lists 200,000 or so distinct CDR3 sequences, roughly 50% occurring once. By flow cytometry, patients selected for sequencing had shown an expansion of CD8+CD57+ cells. The specimen was sorted CD4+, CD8+, or CD8+CD57+ T cells (not recorded which) from PBMCs. The receptors were gathered from a human donor with aplastic anemia.

This clonotype was counted many times. The J gene is TRBJ2-2, the V gene TRBV6-4; D unclear. The germline V gene has CDR1 MRHNA and CDR2 SNTAGT. Trimming cost V 2 bases and J 5 bases, with 9 bases left between them. This CDR3 is 14 amino acids long. The CDR3 sequence is CASSDGSETGELFF. The CDR3 nucleotides read TGTGCCAGCAGTGACGGCAGTGAAACCGGGGAGCTGTTTTTT.

This chain links TRBV15 with TRBJ2-1; 11 positions match TRBD2. Trimming at V came to 3 bases and at J to 12 bases, leaving 4 bases not matched to a gene. The germline V gene has CDR1 LNHNV and CDR2 YYDKDF (reference sequence). CDR3 length: 13 residues. The CDR3 here is CATSSLLAGVQFF. In nucleotides, the CDR3 is TGTGCCACCAGCAGTTTACTAGCGGGGGTGCAGTTCTTC.

This clonotype occurred a few times. V usage is TRBV7-6 and J usage is TRBJ1-1, with D hard to call. Germline V lookup: CDR1 SGHVS, CDR2 FNYEAQ. Trimming cost V 1 base and J 1 base, with 10 bases left between them. The CDR3 is 15 amino acids. Written as DNA, the CDR3 is TGTGCCAGCAGCTTAGATGCCTGGGGGAACACTGAAGCTTTCTTT. It codes for CASSLDAWGNTEAFF.

This clonotype was counted at least ten times. V is TRBV6-5 and J is TRBJ1-5, with TRBD1 matching 9 bases. The CDR3 covers 15 residues. The V gene's germline CDR1 is MNHEY and CDR2 SVGAGI. Losses at the gene ends were 2 bases for V and 4 bases for J; bases not matched to a gene: 3. The CDR3 here is CASSYGQGRNQPQHF. CDR3 in DNA: TGTGCCAGCAGTTACGGACAGGGGAGAAATCAGCCCCAGCATTTT.

This clonotype was counted at least ten times. The chain recombines TRBV5-4 with TRBJ2-5; a possible D gene is TRBD2 (6 bases). Germline V lookup: CDR1 SGHNT, CDR2 YYREEE (reference sequence). The length of the CDR3 is 16 residues. Trimming removed 0 bases from V and 5 bases from J, with 17 bases in between. CDR3 region: CASSLATRLGQETQYF. The DNA of the CDR3 is TGTGCCAGCAGCTTGGCCACGCGACTAGGCCAGGAGACCCAGTACTTC.

This clonotype showed up many times. The chain uses TRBV2 and TRBJ1-2, with 8 bases matching TRBD1. There are 13 residues in the CDR3. The germline V gene has CDR1 SNHLY and CDR2 FYNNEI. With V trimmed by 5 bases and J by 3 bases, 2 bases remained unmatched. The CDR3 DNA reads TGTGCCAGCAGTTACAGGGGGGACTATGGCTACACCTTC. It translates to CASSYRGDYGYTF.

The rearrangement joins TRBV29-1 to TRBJ2-3; D may be TRBD1 (5 bases). The CDR3 is 15 residues long. Trimming removed 4 bases at V and 0 bases at J, with 14 bases between. Germline CDR1 reads SQVTM; CDR2 reads ANQGSEA. In nucleotides, the CDR3 is TGCAGCGTTGGACAGATCGTACCAAGCACAGATACGCAGTATTTT. Residues: CSVGQIVPSTDTQYF.

The rearrangement joins TRBV7-2 to TRBJ1-2; D is unresolved. Germline CDR1 and CDR2: SGHTA and FQGNSA. Trimming pared 2 bases from V and 1 base from J, leaving 20 bases between. This CDR3 comprises 18 residues. The CDR3 sequence is CASSLSWFRQTVNYGYTF. DNA of the CDR3: TGTGCCAGCAGCTTATCTTGGTTTCGGCAGACCGTTAACTATGGCTACACCTTC.

As to this clonotype: This CDR3 is missing its conserved last phenylalanine or tryptophan, likely due to a read error. The genes are TRBV2 and TRBJ1-1; D not resolved. The CDR3 consists of 14 residues. CDR1 SNHLY and CDR2 FYNNEI come from the germline V gene. V was cut by 3 bases and J by 5 bases, with 13 bases left in between. The CDR3 nucleotides are TGTGCCAGCAGTGAGACGAGGGCAGGAACTGAAGCTTTCCTT. This gives the protein CASSETRAGTEAFL.

This clonotype showed up just a few times. The chain recombines TRBV24-1 with TRBJ2-1; tentative D call: TRBD2 (6 bases). CDR3 length: 16 residues. V lost 5 bases and J lost 7, with 20 bases in between. CDR1 KGHDR and CDR2 SFDVKD come from the germline V gene. The CDR3 here is CATSATSGTKGNEQFF. CDR3 sequence (DNA): TGTGCCACCAGTGCGACTAGTGGTACGAAGGGGAATGAGCAGTTCTTC.

This sequence joins TRBV27 and TRBJ1-6, with D maybe TRBD1 (6 bases). Germline V gene lookup returns CDR1 MNHEY and CDR2 SMNVEV (reference sequence). V gave up 3 bases and J gave up 5 bases, with 11 bases separating them. The CDR3 is made up of 15 amino acids. CDR3 DNA: TGTGCCAGCAGTTTCCAGGGGCGTGATAATTCACCCCTCCACTTT. Translated, it gives CASSFQGRDNSPLHF.

The V gene is TRBV19, the J gene TRBJ2-1; TRBD1 is a possible D gene (6 bases). Germline lookup yields CDR1 LNHDA and CDR2 SQIVND (reference sequence). The ends were cut back, 7 bases at V and 4 bases at J, with 11 bases in the middle. This CDR3 comprises 13 residues. The CDR3 DNA follows: TGTGCCAGTAACATAGGACAGTACAATGAGCAGTTCTTC. Protein: CASNIGQYNEQFF.

This clonotype was seen ten or more times. The V gene is TRBV7-9, the J gene TRBJ2-5; possibly TRBD1 for D (7 bases). The CDR3 is made up of 14 amino acids. Trimming cost V 6 bases and J 4 bases, with 15 bases left between them. Germline V gives CDR1 SEHNR, CDR2 FQNEAQ (reference sequence). CDR3 coding DNA: TGTGCCAGCAGTCCCCAGGGGGGCATAGAGACCCAGTACTTC. This gives the protein CASSPQGGIETQYF.

The chain employs TRBV7-2 and TRBJ1-1, with D unresolved. CDR3 length equals 11 residues. From germline, CDR1 is SGHTA and CDR2 FQGNSA. V was cut by 8 bases and J by 1 base, with 5 bases left in between. This CDR3 is CASGQNTEAFF. As DNA, the CDR3 is TGTGCCAGCGGGCAGAACACTGAAGCTTTCTTT.

This clonotype showed up many times. The CDR3 loop reads CASSLVGQGEWNEQFF. In DNA, the CDR3 is TGCGCCAGCAGCTTGGTGGGACAGGGGGAGTGGAATGAGCAGTTCTTC. The chain joins TRBV5-1 to TRBJ2-1; 11 nucleotides agree with TRBD1. The CDR3 runs 16 residues. The J segment lost 7 bases and the V segment lost 0 bases, leaving 6 bases of the junction unmatched. The germline CDR1 and CDR2 sequences are SGHRS and YFSETQ.

V usage is TRBV25-1 and J usage is TRBJ1-2; no clear D. V shed 3 bases and J shed 0 bases, with 5 bases lying between them. In germline, CDR1 is MGHDK, CDR2 SYGVNS. The CDR3 has 13 amino acids. The CDR3 here is CASSDGANYGYTF. The CDR3 DNA sequence: TGTGCCAGCAGTGACGGTGCTAACTATGGCTACACCTTC.

This clonotype was counted at least ten times. The rearrangement links TRBV12-3 or TRBV12-4 to TRBJ1-1; 10 positions agree with TRBD1. V trimming: 6 bases; J trimming: 7 bases; junction bases outside the gene matches: 14. The length of the CDR3 is 16 residues. The CDR3 DNA follows: TGTGCCAGCAGGATAGACCGGACAGGGGGGCCGAGTGAAGCTTTCTTT. Encoded protein: CASRIDRTGGPSEAFF.

The chain joins TRBV7-2 to TRBJ2-2, with TRBD1 matching over 7 bases. This CDR3 contains 15 residues. CDR1 is SGHTA and CDR2 is FQGNSA in the germline V gene. The V segment lost 5 bases and the J segment 3 bases; nucleotides outside the gene matches: 6. The CDR3 protein is CASSRQGTDTGELFF. DNA of the CDR3: TGTGCCAGCAGCCGACAGGGAACGGACACCGGGGAGCTGTTTTTT.

This clonotype was counted many times. The germline gene is not matched at one end of the junction; a read error may be the cause. The rearrangement uses TRBV5-1 and TRBJ2-7, with TRBD1 identical over 7 bases. The length of the CDR3 is 15 residues. Per germline, CDR1 SGHRS and CDR2 YFSETQ. CDR3 loop: CASSSPGQRVYEQYF. DNA for the CDR3: TGTGCCAGCAGCTCCCCGGGACAGCGAGTCTACGAGCAGTACTTC.

This clonotype was detected many times. This CDR3 is CSARDGAGGLKETQYF. CDR3 nucleotides: TGCAGTGCTAGAGATGGAGCGGGGGGCCTTAAAGAGACCCAGTACTTC. The gene calls are TRBV20-1 and TRBJ2-5; 9 bases map to TRBD2. Trimming took 0 bases from V and 3 from J; bases not matched to a gene: 8. CDR1 is DFQATT, CDR2 SNEGSKA, per germline (reference sequence). The CDR3 contains 16 residues.

This clonotype was seen many times. The rearrangement joins TRBV19 to TRBJ1-2; TRBD1 aligns across 7 bases. The V gene end was trimmed by 5 bases and the J gene end by 2 bases; junction bases not matched to a gene: 2. Per the germline V gene, CDR1 is LNHDA and CDR2 is SQIVND (reference sequence). This CDR3 is 13 amino acids long. The chain's CDR3 is CASSRGQNYGYTF. DNA for the CDR3: TGTGCCAGTAGTCGGGGACAGAACTATGGCTACACCTTC. Supplemented by reference TRBV19 and TRBJ1-2, the full variable domain reads DGGITQSPKYLFRKEGQNVTLSCEQNLNHDAMYWYRQDPGQGLRLIYYSQIVNDFQKGDIAEGYSVSREKKESFPLTVTSAQKNPTAFYLCASSRGQNYGYTFGSGTRLTVV.

Only a few counts were recorded for this clonotype. This may come from a read error, since a much larger clone is one base off. CDR3 sequence reads: CASSYQGQHAEAFF. CDR3 nucleotides: TGTGCCAGCAGTTACCAGGGGCAGCACGCTGAAGCTTTCTTT. The chain combines TRBV6-6 with TRBJ1-1; tentatively, D is TRBD1 (6 bases). CDR3 length: 14 amino acids. V was clipped by 2 bases and J by 6 bases, with 13 bases between them. The V gene's germline CDR1 is MNHNY and CDR2 SVGAGI (reference sequence).

The rearrangement joins TRBV19 to TRBJ1-6; possible D gene TRBD1, 5 bases. CDR3 length: 15 amino acids. CDR1 LNHDA and CDR2 SQIVND come from the germline V gene (reference sequence). V dropped 3 bases and J dropped 6 bases, with 12 bases sitting between them. The CDR3 DNA sequence: TGTGCCAGTAGTATGGAGATGCAGGGTAATTCACCCCTCCACTTT. Residues: CASSMEMQGNSPLHF.

The chain joins TRBV12-3 or TRBV12-4 to TRBJ1-2, with TRBD1 as a possible D gene (6 bases). Trimming pared 6 bases from V and 7 bases from J, leaving 24 bases between. The CDR3 extends over 16 amino acids. CDR3 nucleotide sequence: TGTGCCAGCAGCCCGACGGGGGCGGGTAATATGGCTGGCTACACCTTC. It translates to CASSPTGAGNMAGYTF.

This chain uses TRBV2 with TRBJ2-4; 8 bases line up with TRBD2. The germline V gene has CDR1 SNHLY and CDR2 FYNNEI. The CDR3 runs 15 residues. The V and J ends lost 6 bases and 8 bases, in that order; junction bases with no gene match: 12. CDR3 nucleotides: TGTGCCAGCAGGGGGACTAGTCTACAGTCGGACATTCAGTACTTC. This encodes CASRGTSLQSDIQYF.

This clonotype has ten or more counts. The chain uses TRBV20-1 and TRBJ1-5; TRBD1 matches 8 bases. The CDR3 is 13 amino acids. With V trimmed by 3 bases and J by 4 bases, 2 bases remained unmatched. Germline loops: CDR1 DFQATT, CDR2 SNEGSKA (reference sequence). The CDR3 region is CSASGQGNQPQHF. CDR3 nucleotide sequence: TGCAGTGCTAGTGGACAGGGTAATCAGCCCCAGCATTTT.

This clonotype was seen repeatedly, ten times or more. The rearrangement uses TRBV12-3 or TRBV12-4 and TRBJ1-3, with TRBD1 as a possible D gene (5 bases). This CDR3 has 16 amino acids. V was cut by 6 bases and J by 4 bases, with 19 bases left in between. The DNA of the CDR3 is TGTGCCAGCAGGTCCGGCAGGGCGCTTTGGGGAAACACCATATATTTT. Its translation is CASRSGRALWGNTIYF.

This clonotype was recorded many times. The chain has TRBV7-9 and TRBJ2-5, with 9 bases fitting TRBD1. Losses at the gene ends were 5 bases for V and 4 bases for J; bases not matched to a gene: 5. Germline CDR1 is SEHNR and CDR2 is FQNEAQ (reference sequence). The CDR3 is 14 residues long. CDR3 DNA sequence: TGTGCCAGCAGCGCCGGGACAGGGAGAGAGACCCAGTACTTC. It yields the protein CASSAGTGRETQYF.

DNA for the CDR3: TGTGCCAGCAGTGACCTCTGGTCTCCTGAAAAACTGTTTTTT. Translating it yields CASSDLWSPEKLFF. The gene calls are TRBV2 and TRBJ1-4; D is unclear. The CDR3 consists of 14 residues. The ends were cut back, 3 bases at V and 7 bases at J, with 12 bases in the middle. CDR1 SNHLY and CDR2 FYNNEI come from the germline V gene.

This chain connects TRBV7-2 to TRBJ2-5, with TRBD2 as a possible D gene (6 bases). Trimming removed 8 bases at V and 5 bases at J, with 15 bases between. This CDR3 region has 13 residues. The germline CDR1 and CDR2 sequences are SGHTA and FQGNSA. CDR3 loop: CASGHGGYETQYF. CDR3 sequence (DNA): TGTGCCAGCGGACACGGGGGTTACGAGACCCAGTACTTC.